The 21 T cell receptor beta chains reported below all come from one sample, sequenced in a study of CD8 T cells in Susac syndrome. Random hexamers were used to reverse transcribe 0.5 to 1 ug of RNA. In TCRdb, the immunoSEQ multiplex PCR reads were re-called with MiXCR into one record per CDR3 protein. The sample lists 75,000 to 95,000 distinct CDR3 sequences, roughly nine tenths seen once, with 0.5% to 0.6% in the top ten. Sample: CD8+ T cells from PBMCs. These receptor sequences come from a human donor with multiple sclerosis.

The CDR3 loop is CASSLPTEDNYGYTF. CDR3 coding DNA: TGTGCCAGCAGCTTGCCCACCGAGGACAACTATGGCTACACCTTC. This chain joins TRBV5-4 and TRBJ1-2, with no clear D. Germline V gene lookup returns CDR1 SGHNT and CDR2 YYREEE (reference sequence). This CDR3 has 15 residues. Trimming took off 1 base at V and 2 bases at J, with 12 bases between the two ends.

V and J are TRBV27 and TRBJ2-7; 7 bases align to TRBD1. The CDR3 runs 15 residues. The V gene's germline CDR1 is MNHEY and CDR2 SMNVEV (reference sequence). J was trimmed by 0 bases and V by 6 bases; bases with no gene match: 8. The CDR3: CASRPTGMYSYEQYF. The DNA of the CDR3 is TGTGCCAGCAGGCCGACAGGGATGTACTCCTACGAGCAGTACTTC.

This clonotype appeared once. The chain joins TRBV28 to TRBJ2-3; 8 bases match TRBD1. CDR1 MDHEN and CDR2 SYDVKM come from the germline V gene. The CDR3 contains 15 residues. After removal of 6 bases from V and 2 bases from J, the junction contained 7 bases not matched to a gene. Here the CDR3 reads CASRITGGITDTQYF. The DNA for the CDR3 is TGTGCCAGCAGGATAACAGGGGGAATCACAGATACGCAGTATTTT.

J is TRBJ1-6 and V is TRBV30; 8 bases map to TRBD1. Germline V gene sequence: CDR1 GTSNPN, CDR2 SVGIG (reference sequence). The V segment lost 4 bases and the J segment 8 bases; nucleotides outside the gene matches: 10. CDR3 length: 15 residues. The CDR3 nucleotides read TGTGCCTGGATGGACAGGGAGTTCCCATATTCACCCCTCCACTTT. This encodes CAWMDREFPYSPLHF.

The chain uses TRBV6-5 and TRBJ1-5; the match to TRBD1 covers 8 bases. Trimming at V came to 6 bases and at J to 4 bases, leaving 2 bases not matched to a gene. Germline CDR1 MNHEY, CDR2 SVGAGI. CDR3 length: 13 amino acids. The CDR3 region is CASRQGGNQPQHF. The CDR3 nucleotides read TGTGCCAGCAGACAGGGGGGAAATCAGCCCCAGCATTTT.

In this sample, this clonotype turned up a few times. This rearrangement joins TRBV4-2 to TRBJ1-3, with unresolved D. Trimming stripped 6 bases from V and 1 base from J, with 13 bases between. The CDR3 runs to 15 residues. Germline CDR1 LGHNA, CDR2 YNFKEQ. In DNA form, the CDR3 reads TGTGCCAGCAGTGAAGACCGTCGATCTGGAAACACCATATATTTT. Its protein is CASSEDRRSGNTIYF.

The J gene is TRBJ1-1, the V gene TRBV14, with D possibly TRBD1 on 6 matching bases. The CDR3 runs 14 residues. Germline CDR1 is SGHDN and CDR2 is FVKESK. Deletions cut 4 bases from V and 4 bases from J, with 13 bases between. The CDR3 sequence is CASSLIQGPTEAFF. CDR3 sequence (DNA): TGTGCCAGCAGCCTCATACAGGGTCCCACTGAAGCTTTCTTT.

This chain links TRBV19 with TRBJ1-1; D ambiguous. This CDR3 region has 12 residues. Germline V CDR1 and CDR2: LNHDA, SQIVND (reference sequence). Trimming took 7 bases from V and 6 from J, leaving 12 bases between them. CDR3 DNA sequence: TGTGCCAGTACCATGGGTGGCGCTGAAGCTTTCTTT. The encoded protein is CASTMGGAEAFF.

This clonotype was counted between two and nine times. This chain connects TRBV19 to TRBJ2-1; 7 bases are a match to TRBD2. This CDR3 has 14 amino acids. J gave up 0 bases and V 6 bases, and 2 bases lay outside the gene matches. The germline V gene encodes CDR1 LNHDA and CDR2 SQIVND (reference sequence). The CDR3 sequence is CASSGLGSYNEQFF. For the CDR3, the DNA is TGTGCCAGTAGCGGACTAGGCTCCTACAATGAGCAGTTCTTC.

This rearrangement joins TRBV27 to TRBJ2-2, with 7 bases fitting TRBD2. The CDR3 is 15 residues long. CDR1 MNHEY and CDR2 SMNVEV come from the germline V gene (reference sequence). V gave up 8 bases and J gave up 5 bases; unmatched junction bases: 11. CDR3 in amino acids: CASRRGGGWTGELFF. As DNA, the CDR3 is TGTGCCAGCCGCCGCGGCGGGGGATGGACCGGGGAGCTGTTTTTT.

In its sample, this clonotype was seen a few times. The J gene is TRBJ2-1, the V gene TRBV3-1, with 14 bases that match TRBD2. CDR1 LGHDT and CDR2 YNNKEL come from the germline V gene (reference sequence). V shed 7 bases, J shed 4 bases, and the junction held 6 bases outside the gene matches. The CDR3 has 16 amino acids. The CDR3 reads CASTFGTSGGYNEQFF. For the CDR3, the DNA is TGTGCCAGCACCTTCGGGACTAGCGGGGGATACAATGAGCAGTTCTTC.

The V gene is TRBV20-1, the J gene TRBJ2-1, with 8 bases identical to TRBD2. V shed 5 bases, J shed 1 base, and the junction held 16 bases outside the gene matches. CDR1 is DFQATT, CDR2 SNEGSKA, per germline (reference sequence). This CDR3 is 18 amino acids long. The CDR3 region is CSALAGRFHSSSYNEQFF. The CDR3 DNA sequence: TGCAGTGCTTTAGCGGGGCGATTCCATTCTTCATCCTACAATGAGCAGTTCTTC.

CDR3 DNA sequence: TGCGCCAGCAGCCAAGTATCTAGCGGGGGGGCCTTGCAAGAGACCCAGTACTTC. Its protein is CASSQVSSGGALQETQYF. This chain links TRBV4-1 with TRBJ2-5, with 12 bases matching TRBD2. This CDR3 region has 18 residues. Germline-derived CDR1 and CDR2 are MGHRA and YSYEKL. J gave up 2 bases and V 1 base, and 8 bases lay outside the gene matches.

This chain links TRBV9 with TRBJ2-3; the D is unclear. CDR1 and CDR2 from the germline V gene are SGDLS and YYNGEE. This CDR3 region has 14 residues. V was clipped by 0 bases and J by 1 base, with 6 bases between them. In nucleotides, the CDR3 is TGTGCCAGCAGCGTAGGGCGGCGCACAGATACGCAGTATTTT. As protein: CASSVGRRTDTQYF.

This clonotype has just one count. The chain couples TRBV20-1 to TRBJ1-1; D possibly corresponds to TRBD1 (6 bases). Germline values: CDR1 DFQATT, CDR2 SNEGSKA (reference sequence). This CDR3 has 14 residues. V gave up 3 bases and J gave up 5 bases, with 16 bases separating them. CDR3 nucleotide sequence: TGCAGTGCTAGTACAGGGAGGTATTATACTGAAGCTTTCTTT. This sequence encodes CSASTGRYYTEAFF.

V gene TRBV3-1 combines with J gene TRBJ2-6, with no clear D. The V end lost 4 bases, the J end lost 0 bases, and 4 bases lay between the germline ends. There are 14 residues in the CDR3. Germline V lookup: CDR1 LGHDT, CDR2 YNNKEL (reference sequence). The CDR3 DNA sequence: TGTGCCAGCAGCCCCGACTCTGGGGCCAACGTCCTGACTTTC. Protein sequence: CASSPDSGANVLTF.

The V and J genes are TRBV5-4 and TRBJ2-7, with a weak D call TRBD1 (6 bases). Germline CDR1 and CDR2: SGHNT and YYREEE (reference sequence). The CDR3 is 14 amino acids. V lost 4 bases and J 0 bases, leaving 11 bases between the germline ends. CDR3 DNA: TGTGCCAGCAGCCAGGGGCCTGCCTCCTACGAGCAGTACTTC. This encodes CASSQGPASYEQYF.

The chain employs TRBV13 and TRBJ2-4; D remains ambiguous. CDR1 PRHDT and CDR2 FYEKMQ come from the germline V gene (reference sequence). The CDR3 contains 16 residues. With 2 bases removed from V and 1 base from J, the gap between germline ends came to 12 bases. The DNA for the CDR3 is TGTGCCAGCAGCTTATTGAGTGAGTGGGCCAAAAACATTCAGTACTTC. Amino acids: CASSLLSEWAKNIQYF.

This sequence joins TRBV2 and TRBJ1-5; D call uncertain. V lost 1 base to trimming and J lost 0 bases, with 10 bases between them. The CDR3 runs to 16 residues. The germline CDR1 and CDR2 sequences are SNHLY and FYNNEI. CDR3 sequence reads: CASSEDVLDSNQPQHF. The CDR3, as DNA: TGTGCCAGCAGTGAAGACGTGTTAGATAGCAATCAGCCCCAGCATTTT.

This chain links TRBV15 with TRBJ2-3, with 8 positions matching TRBD1. Trimming took 3 bases from V and 2 from J; bases not matched to a gene: 7. Germline V gene sequence: CDR1 LNHNV, CDR2 YYDKDF (reference sequence). CDR3 length equals 16 residues. This CDR3 reads CATSSITGGFTDTQYF. The DNA of the CDR3 is TGTGCCACCAGCAGCATTACAGGGGGTTTCACAGATACGCAGTATTTT.

The V gene is TRBV9, the J gene TRBJ2-6, with TRBD1 as a possible D gene (6 bases). In germline, CDR1 is SGDLS, CDR2 YYNGEE. V was shortened by 0 bases and J by 0 bases, with 13 bases between the two germline ends. This CDR3 spans 18 amino acids. The CDR3, as DNA: TGTGCCAGCAGCGTAGGCCCAGGGGCCGGCTCTGGGGCCAACGTCCTGACTTTC. Translating gives CASSVGPGAGSGANVLTF.